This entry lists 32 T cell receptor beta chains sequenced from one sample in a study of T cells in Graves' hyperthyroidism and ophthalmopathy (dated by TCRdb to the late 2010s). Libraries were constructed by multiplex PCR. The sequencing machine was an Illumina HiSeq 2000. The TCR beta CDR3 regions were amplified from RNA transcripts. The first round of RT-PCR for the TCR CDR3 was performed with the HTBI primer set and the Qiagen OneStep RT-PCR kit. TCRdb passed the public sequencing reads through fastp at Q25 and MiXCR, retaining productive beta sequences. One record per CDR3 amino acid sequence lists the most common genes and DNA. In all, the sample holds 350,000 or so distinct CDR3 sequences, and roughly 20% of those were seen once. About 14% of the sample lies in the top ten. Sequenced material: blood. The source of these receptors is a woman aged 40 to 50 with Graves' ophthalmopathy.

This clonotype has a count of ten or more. The CDR3 loop reads CASATGVTYEQYF. CDR3 in DNA: TGTGCCAGCGCGACAGGGGTAACCTACGAGCAGTACTTC. The V gene is TRBV12-3 or TRBV12-4, the J gene TRBJ2-7; 8 positions match TRBD1. The CDR3 spans 13 residues. The ends lost 8 bases at V and 2 bases at J; junction bases unmatched: 5.

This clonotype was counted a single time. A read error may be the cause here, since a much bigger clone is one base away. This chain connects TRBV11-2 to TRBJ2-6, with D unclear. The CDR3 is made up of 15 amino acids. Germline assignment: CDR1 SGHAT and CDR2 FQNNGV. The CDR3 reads CASTFRTSVANVLTF. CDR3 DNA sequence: TGTGCCAGCACCTTCCGGACCTCTGTGGCCAACGTCCTGACTTTC.

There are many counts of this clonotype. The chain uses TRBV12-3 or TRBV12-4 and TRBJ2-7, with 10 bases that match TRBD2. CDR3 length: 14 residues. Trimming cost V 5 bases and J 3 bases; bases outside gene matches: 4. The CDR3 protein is CASSTGLANYEQYF. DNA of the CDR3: TGTGCCAGCAGTACGGGACTAGCGAACTACGAGCAGTACTTC.

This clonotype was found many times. Written as DNA, the CDR3 is TGCGCCAGCAGCCGCGCCCCACCGGAGACCCAGTACTTC. It encodes CASSRAPPETQYF. This sequence joins TRBV4-1 and TRBJ2-5, with D hard to call. V gave up 4 bases and J gave up 5 bases, with 11 bases separating them. Germline V gene lookup returns CDR1 MGHRA and CDR2 YSYEKL. The CDR3 length is 13 residues.

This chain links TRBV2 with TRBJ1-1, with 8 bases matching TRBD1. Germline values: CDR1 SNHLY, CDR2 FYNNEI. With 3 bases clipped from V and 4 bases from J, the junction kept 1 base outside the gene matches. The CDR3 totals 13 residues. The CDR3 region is CASSDTGGTEAFF. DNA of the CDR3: TGTGCCAGCAGTGATACAGGGGGCACTGAAGCTTTCTTT. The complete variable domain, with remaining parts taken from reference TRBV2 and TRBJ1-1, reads EPEVTQTPSHQVTQMGQEVILRCVPISNHLYFYWYRQILGQKVEFLVSFYNNEISEKSEIFDDQFSVERPDGSNFTLKIRSTKLEDSAMYFCASSDTGGTEAFFGQGTRLTVV.

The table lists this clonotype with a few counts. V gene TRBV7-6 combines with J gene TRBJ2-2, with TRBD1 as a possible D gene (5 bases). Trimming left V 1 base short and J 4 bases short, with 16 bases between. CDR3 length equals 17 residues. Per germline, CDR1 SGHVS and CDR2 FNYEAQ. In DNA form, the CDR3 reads TGTGCCAGCAGCTTAGGCGCAGGGCGTTTGACCACCGGGGAGCTGTTTTTT. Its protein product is CASSLGAGRLTTGELFF.

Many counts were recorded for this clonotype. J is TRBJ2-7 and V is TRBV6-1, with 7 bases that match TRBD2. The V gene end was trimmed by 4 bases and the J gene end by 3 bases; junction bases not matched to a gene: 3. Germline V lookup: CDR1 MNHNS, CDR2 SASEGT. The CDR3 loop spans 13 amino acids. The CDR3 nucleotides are TGTGCCAGCAGTGGGGGACTAAACTACGAGCAGTACTTC. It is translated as CASSGGLNYEQYF.

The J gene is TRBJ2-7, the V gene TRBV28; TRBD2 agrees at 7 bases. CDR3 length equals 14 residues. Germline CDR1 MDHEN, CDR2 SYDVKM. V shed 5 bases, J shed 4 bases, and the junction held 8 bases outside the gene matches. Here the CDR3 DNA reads TGTGCCAGCAGTCCAACTAGCGACGCTTACGAGCAGTACTTC. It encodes CASSPTSDAYEQYF.

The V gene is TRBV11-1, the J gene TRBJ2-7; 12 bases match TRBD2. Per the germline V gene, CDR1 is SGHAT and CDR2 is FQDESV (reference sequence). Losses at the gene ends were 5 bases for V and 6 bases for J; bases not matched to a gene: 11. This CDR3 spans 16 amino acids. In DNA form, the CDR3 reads TGTGCCAGCAGCCTCCTCCGGACTAGCGGGGAGGGCGAGCAGTACTTC. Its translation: CASSLLRTSGEGEQYF.

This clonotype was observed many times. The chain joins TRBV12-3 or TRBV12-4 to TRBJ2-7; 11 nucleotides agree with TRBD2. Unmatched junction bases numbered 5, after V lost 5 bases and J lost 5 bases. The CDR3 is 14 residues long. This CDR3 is CASSPGLAADEQYF. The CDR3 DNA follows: TGTGCCAGCAGTCCGGGACTAGCGGCGGACGAGCAGTACTTC.

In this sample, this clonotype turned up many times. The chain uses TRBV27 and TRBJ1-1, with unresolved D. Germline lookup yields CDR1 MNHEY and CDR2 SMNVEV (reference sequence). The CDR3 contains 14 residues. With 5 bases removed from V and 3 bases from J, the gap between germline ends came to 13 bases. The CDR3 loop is CASSPDGEYTEAFF. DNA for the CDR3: TGTGCCAGCAGTCCCGACGGAGAATACACTGAAGCTTTCTTT.

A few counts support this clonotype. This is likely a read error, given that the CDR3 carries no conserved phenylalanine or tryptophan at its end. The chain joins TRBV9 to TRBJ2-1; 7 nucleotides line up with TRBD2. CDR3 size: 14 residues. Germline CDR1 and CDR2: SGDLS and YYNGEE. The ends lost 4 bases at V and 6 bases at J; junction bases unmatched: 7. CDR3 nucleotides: TGTGCCAGCAGCCCACAGCGGGAACCCAATGAGCAGTTCCTC. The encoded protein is CASSPQREPNEQFL.

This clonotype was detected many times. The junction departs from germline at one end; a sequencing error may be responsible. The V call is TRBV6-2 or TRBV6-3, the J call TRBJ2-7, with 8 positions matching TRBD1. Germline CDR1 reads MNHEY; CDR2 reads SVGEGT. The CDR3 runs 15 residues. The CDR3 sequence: CASSYSDRDTYEQYF. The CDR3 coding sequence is TGTGCCAGCAGCTACTCGGACAGGGATACATACGAGCAGTACTTC.

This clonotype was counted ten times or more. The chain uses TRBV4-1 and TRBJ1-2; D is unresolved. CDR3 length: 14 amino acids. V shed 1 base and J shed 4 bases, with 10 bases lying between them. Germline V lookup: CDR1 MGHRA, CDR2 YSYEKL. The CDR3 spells CASSQVGGFYGYTF. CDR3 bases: TGCGCCAGCAGCCAAGTCGGAGGTTTCTATGGCTACACCTTC.

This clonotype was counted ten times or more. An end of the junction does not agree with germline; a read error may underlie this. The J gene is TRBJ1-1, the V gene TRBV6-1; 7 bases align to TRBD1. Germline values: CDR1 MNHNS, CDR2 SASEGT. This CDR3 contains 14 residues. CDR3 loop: CASREGGWSAEAFF. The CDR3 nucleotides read TGTGCCAGCAGAGAAGGGGGCTGGAGTGCTGAAGCTTTCTTT.

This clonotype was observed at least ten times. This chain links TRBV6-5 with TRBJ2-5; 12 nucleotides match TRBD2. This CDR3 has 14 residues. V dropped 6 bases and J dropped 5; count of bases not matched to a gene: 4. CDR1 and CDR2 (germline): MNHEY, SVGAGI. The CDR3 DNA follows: TGTGCCAGCAGACGGACTAGCGGGAAGGAGACCCAGTACTTC. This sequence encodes CASRRTSGKETQYF.

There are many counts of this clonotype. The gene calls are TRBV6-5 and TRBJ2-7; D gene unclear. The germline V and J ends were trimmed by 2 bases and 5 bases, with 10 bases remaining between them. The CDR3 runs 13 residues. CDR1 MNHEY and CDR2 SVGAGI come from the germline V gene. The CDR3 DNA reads TGTGCCAGCAGTTACCTGTTCAGAGACGAGCAGTACTTC. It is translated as CASSYLFRDEQYF.

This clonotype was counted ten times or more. The chain's CDR3 is CASSAGGMNTEAFF. The DNA for the CDR3 is TGTGCCAGCAGTGCAGGGGGGATGAACACTGAAGCTTTCTTT. The rearrangement links TRBV6-1 to TRBJ1-1; 7 bases map to TRBD1. The CDR3 is made up of 14 amino acids. The junction had 2 bases not matched to a gene; V was cut back by 4 bases and J by 0 bases. Per the germline V gene, CDR1 is MNHNS and CDR2 is SASEGT.

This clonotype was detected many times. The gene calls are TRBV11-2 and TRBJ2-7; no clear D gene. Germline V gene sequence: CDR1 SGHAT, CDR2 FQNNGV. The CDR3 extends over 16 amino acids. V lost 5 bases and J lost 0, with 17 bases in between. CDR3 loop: CASSPQVIVLSYEQYF. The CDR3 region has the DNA TGTGCCAGCAGCCCTCAGGTAATCGTCCTCTCCTACGAGCAGTACTTC.

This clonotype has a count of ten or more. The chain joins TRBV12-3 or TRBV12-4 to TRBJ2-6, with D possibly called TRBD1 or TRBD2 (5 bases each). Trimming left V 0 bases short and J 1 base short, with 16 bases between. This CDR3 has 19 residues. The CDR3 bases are TGTGCCAGCAGTTTAGCGCTAAGGGTTTGGGGGTCTGGGGCCAACGTCCTGACTTTC. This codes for CASSLALRVWGSGANVLTF.

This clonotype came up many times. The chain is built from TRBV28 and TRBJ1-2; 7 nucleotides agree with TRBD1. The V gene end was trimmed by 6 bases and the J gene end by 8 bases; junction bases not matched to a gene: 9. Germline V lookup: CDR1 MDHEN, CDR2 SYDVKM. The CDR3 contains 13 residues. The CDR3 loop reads CASRSGTAHGYTF. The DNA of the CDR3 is TGTGCCAGCAGATCCGGGACAGCCCACGGCTACACCTTC.

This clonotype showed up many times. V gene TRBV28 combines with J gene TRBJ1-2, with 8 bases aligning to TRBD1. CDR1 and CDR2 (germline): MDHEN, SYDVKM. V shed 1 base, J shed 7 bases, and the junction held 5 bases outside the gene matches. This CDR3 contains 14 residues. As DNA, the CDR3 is TGTGCCAGCAGTTTATCGACAGGGGTTCGTGGCTACACCTTC. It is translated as CASSLSTGVRGYTF.

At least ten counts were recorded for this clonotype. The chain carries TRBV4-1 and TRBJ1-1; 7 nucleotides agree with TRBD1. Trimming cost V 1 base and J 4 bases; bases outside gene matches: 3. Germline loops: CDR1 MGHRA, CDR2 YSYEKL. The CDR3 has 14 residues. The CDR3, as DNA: TGCGCCAGCAGCCAAGTAGGGACAGCCACTGAAGCTTTCTTT. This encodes CASSQVGTATEAFF.

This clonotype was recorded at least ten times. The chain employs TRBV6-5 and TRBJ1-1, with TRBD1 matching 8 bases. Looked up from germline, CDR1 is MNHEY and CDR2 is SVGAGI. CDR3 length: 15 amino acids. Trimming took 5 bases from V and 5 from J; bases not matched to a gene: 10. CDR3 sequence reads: CASSHLGQGRTEAFF. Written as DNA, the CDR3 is TGTGCCAGCAGTCACCTAGGACAGGGCAGGACTGAAGCTTTCTTT.

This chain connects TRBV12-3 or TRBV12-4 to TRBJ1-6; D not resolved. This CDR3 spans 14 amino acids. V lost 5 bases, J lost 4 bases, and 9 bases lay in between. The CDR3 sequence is CASSGSGYNSPLHF. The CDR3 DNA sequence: TGTGCCAGCAGTGGCTCAGGTTATAATTCACCCCTCCACTTT.

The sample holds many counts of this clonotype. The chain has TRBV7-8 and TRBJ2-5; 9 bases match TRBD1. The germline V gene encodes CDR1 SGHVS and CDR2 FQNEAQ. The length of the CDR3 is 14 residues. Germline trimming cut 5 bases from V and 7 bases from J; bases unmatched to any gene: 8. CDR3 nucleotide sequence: TGTGCCAGCAGCCCGCGGGACAGGGTGATGACCCAGTACTTC. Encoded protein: CASSPRDRVMTQYF.

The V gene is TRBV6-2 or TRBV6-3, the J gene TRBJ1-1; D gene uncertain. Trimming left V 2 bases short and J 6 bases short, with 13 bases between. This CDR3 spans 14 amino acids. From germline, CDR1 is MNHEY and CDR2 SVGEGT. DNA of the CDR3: TGTGCCAGCAGTTACATCGCTGGAGTATCTGAAGCTTTCTTT. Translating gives CASSYIAGVSEAFF.

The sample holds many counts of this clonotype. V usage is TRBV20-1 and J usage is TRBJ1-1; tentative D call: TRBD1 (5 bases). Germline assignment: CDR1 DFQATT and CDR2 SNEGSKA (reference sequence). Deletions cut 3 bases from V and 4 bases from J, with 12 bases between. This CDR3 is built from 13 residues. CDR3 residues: CSASHGATTEAFF. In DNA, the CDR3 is TGCAGTGCTAGCCATGGGGCCACCACTGAAGCTTTCTTT.

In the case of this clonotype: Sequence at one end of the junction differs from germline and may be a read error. CDR3 protein: CATLSGTGGFETLYF. Written as DNA, the CDR3 is TGTGCCACCCTTAGCGGGACAGGGGGTTTCGAGACCCTGTACTTC. The chain joins TRBV10-3 to TRBJ2-5; 11 nucleotides match TRBD1. The CDR3 totals 15 residues. CDR1 is ENHRY, CDR2 SYGVKD, per germline.

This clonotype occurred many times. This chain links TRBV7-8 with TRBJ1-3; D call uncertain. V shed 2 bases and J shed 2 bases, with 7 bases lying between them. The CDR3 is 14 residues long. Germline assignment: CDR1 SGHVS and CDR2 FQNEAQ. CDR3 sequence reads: CASSLILTGNTIYF. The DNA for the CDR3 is TGTGCCAGCAGCTTAATACTTACTGGAAACACCATATATTTT.

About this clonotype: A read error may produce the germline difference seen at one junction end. This chain's CDR3 is CASSYSSVGELFF. The CDR3 nucleotides read TGTGCCAGCAGTTACTCGAGTGTCGGGGAGCTGTTTTTT. The V gene is TRBV6-4, the J gene TRBJ2-2; D ambiguous. The germline CDR1 and CDR2 sequences are MRHNA and SNTAGT. CDR3 size: 13 residues.

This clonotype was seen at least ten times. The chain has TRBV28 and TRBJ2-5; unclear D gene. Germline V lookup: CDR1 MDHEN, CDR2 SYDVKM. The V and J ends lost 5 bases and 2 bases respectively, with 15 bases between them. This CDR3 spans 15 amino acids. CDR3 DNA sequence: TGTGCCAGCAGTCCACACCAGTCCGGACAAGAGACCCAGTACTTC. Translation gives CASSPHQSGQETQYF. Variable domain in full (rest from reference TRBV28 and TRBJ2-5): DVKVTQSSRYLVKRTGEKVFLECVQDMDHENMFWYRQDPGLGLRLIYFSYDVKMKEKGDIPEGYSVSREKKERFSLILESASTNQTSMYLCASSPHQSGQETQYFGPGTRLLVL.